This TCR beta chain was captured by sequencing in a study of blood T cell repertoires in COVID-19 (dated by TCRdb to about 2020). Looking at the study overall: Collaborator samples came from the United States, Italy and Spain and covered acute and convalescent phases of COVID-19. Sample metadata almost always included a de-identified subject ID, COVID-19 status, age in years and sex. The prospective study material was composed of cDNA or gDNA derived from T cells, B-cell-depleted T cells, or PBMCs. Where available, HLA class I and class II types were taken from metadata supplied by the sample provider and were not determined by assay-based typing. The repertoires were released in a freely available public database intended as a resource for research on the immune response to SARS-CoV-2. Subjects who had been exposed to COVID-19, were actively infected with it, or had recovered from it provided the deeply sampled blood TCRbeta repertoires that made up the dataset. The samples were drawn from the first 160 participants of the ongoing ImmuneRACE study and from 950 to 1,500 subjects provided by 6 global collaborators.

The research as a whole found: How much clinical and demographic metadata was included differed by source and by participant, and the metadata was provided uncurated.

Whole blood was collected in K2EDTA tubes by collaborating institutions according to the institutions' own protocols. For TCRbeta analysis, collaborator samples were shipped as frozen whole blood, as isolated PBMCs, or as DNA extracted from either sample type. To note about this clone: The specificity of this receptor is unknown. The input lacks base qualities; no much larger clone sits a single base away.

TCRbeta CDR3 regions were amplified from genomic DNA using the immunoSEQ Assay, a bias-controlled multiplex PCR. Processing in the source paper ran as follows. Nucleated cell counts per sample were estimated from amplification of reference gene primers within the assay. To quantify the absolute abundance of each unique TCRbeta CDR3 rearrangement, sequence reads were collapsed and filtered. For each sample, productive Simpson clonality was calculated by taking the square root of Simpson's diversity index across productive rearrangements. The table comes from immuneACCESS by way of TCRdb, which keeps in-frame sequences with V and J called. Part of the clones is missing from these tables; in studies checked, under half for an unresolved V gene and the rest for unknown reasons. The V and J calls and the clone size are those of that table, but D and trimming were determined from the DNA. The sample records about 73,000 clones, 89% of which are singletons. Around 10% of the sample belongs to the ten largest clones.

CDR1 and CDR2 are drawn from the germline V gene: SGHRS, YFSETQ. From cysteine to phenylalanine, the CDR3 is 15 amino acids long. Only the CDR3 region is kept as DNA, spanning 45 bases read in frame from base 1. Ends trimmed: V by 4 bases, J by 0 bases; bases unmatched to a gene: 1. The chain is made from TRBV5-1 and TRBJ2-6; 7 of the junction bases match TRBD1. Sample: peripheral blood. This receptor was taken from a man aged 80 or over with acute or convalescent COVID-19. The encoded CDR3 is CASSRDSSGANVLTF. The DNA reads as follows: TGCGCCAGCAGCAGGGACAGCTCTGGGGCCAACGTCCTGACTTTC.